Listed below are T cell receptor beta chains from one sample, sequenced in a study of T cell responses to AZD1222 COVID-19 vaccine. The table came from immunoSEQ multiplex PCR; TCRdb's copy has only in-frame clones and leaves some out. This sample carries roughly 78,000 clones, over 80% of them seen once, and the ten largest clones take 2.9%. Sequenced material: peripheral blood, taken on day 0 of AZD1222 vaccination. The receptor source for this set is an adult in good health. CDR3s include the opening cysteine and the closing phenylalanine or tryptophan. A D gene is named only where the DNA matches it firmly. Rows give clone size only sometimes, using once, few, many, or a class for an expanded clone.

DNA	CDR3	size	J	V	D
TGTGCCAGCAGCTTAATGGGGGGGTTGAACACTGAAGCTTTCTTT	CASSLMGGLNTEAFF	once	TRBJ1-1	TRBV7-3	NA
TGCGCCAGCAGCCAAAAGGGCCCTCGCGGATTCCGCTATGGCTACACCTTC	CASSQKGPRGFRYGYTF	NA	TRBJ1-2	TRBV4-1	NA
TGTGCCAGCAGCCCCGGGGCCCCGCCCGGAGAGACCCAGTACTTC	CASSPGAPPGETQYF	NA	TRBJ2-5	TRBV3-1/TRBV3-2	NA
TGCGCCAGCAGCCAAGAGACAGGGGATGCCTACGAGCAGTACTTC	CASSQETGDAYEQYF	once	TRBJ2-7	TRBV4-3	TRBD1
TGTGCCAGCAACACAGGGGATCAGCCCCAGCATTTT	CASNTGDQPQHF	NA	TRBJ1-5	TRBV6-5	TRBD1
TGCGCCAGCAGCTCACAGGGATTTAGCGGGGAGCTGTTTTTT	CASSSQGFSGELFF	NA	TRBJ2-2	TRBV5-1	NA
TGTGCCAGCAGCCTAGAGGGGGGGTGGAATCAGCCCCAGCATTTT	CASSLEGGWNQPQHF	NA	TRBJ1-5	TRBV7-9	NA
TGTGCCAGCTCACCACTTCAGGGGGGACAAGAGACCCAGTACTTC	CASSPLQGGQETQYF	NA	TRBJ2-5	TRBV18	NA
TGTGCCAGCTCTGACTCGGCGGCGGGCCCCACTGAAGCTTTCTTT	CASSDSAAGPTEAFF	NA	TRBJ1-1	TRBV18	NA
TGCGCCAGCCGAAGACCCAACCCGTCGGAGACCCAGTACTTC	CASRRPNPSETQYF	NA	TRBJ2-5	TRBV10-1	NA
TGTGCCAGCAGCAAAGTTTGGCCCAAGGGGCGAAACACCATATATTTT	CASSKVWPKGRNTIYF	NA	TRBJ1-3	TRBV21-1	NA
TGCGCCAGCAGCTTGGACGGGACTAGCGGGGGAGAGACCCAGTACTTC	CASSLDGTSGGETQYF	NA	TRBJ2-5	TRBV5-1	TRBD2
TGTGCCAGCAGCCCTATAAATCGACAGGCGCCTTTCGCTGGTGAAGCTTTCTTT	CASSPINRQAPFAGEAFF	NA	TRBJ1-1	TRBV11-2	NA
TGTGCCAGCAGCTTAGGGACAGGGGAGCAACAGCCCCAGCATTTT	CASSLGTGEQQPQHF	NA	TRBJ1-5	TRBV11-2	TRBD1
TGTGCCAGCACTAGACAGGGACGCCTTGACACTGAAGCTTTCTTT	CASTRQGRLDTEAFF	NA	TRBJ1-1	TRBV27	TRBD1
TGCGCCAGCAGTGACTGGACGGAGAACTATGGCTACACCTTC	CASSDWTENYGYTF	NA	TRBJ1-2	TRBV10-2	NA
TGCGCCAGCAGCCAAGATCAAAGGGTGGACTATGGCTACACCTTC	CASSQDQRVDYGYTF	NA	TRBJ1-2	TRBV4-1	NA
TGTGCCAGCTCACTAGAAACAGGGGGCAACACTGAAGCTTTCTTT	CASSLETGGNTEAFF	NA	TRBJ1-1	TRBV18	TRBD1